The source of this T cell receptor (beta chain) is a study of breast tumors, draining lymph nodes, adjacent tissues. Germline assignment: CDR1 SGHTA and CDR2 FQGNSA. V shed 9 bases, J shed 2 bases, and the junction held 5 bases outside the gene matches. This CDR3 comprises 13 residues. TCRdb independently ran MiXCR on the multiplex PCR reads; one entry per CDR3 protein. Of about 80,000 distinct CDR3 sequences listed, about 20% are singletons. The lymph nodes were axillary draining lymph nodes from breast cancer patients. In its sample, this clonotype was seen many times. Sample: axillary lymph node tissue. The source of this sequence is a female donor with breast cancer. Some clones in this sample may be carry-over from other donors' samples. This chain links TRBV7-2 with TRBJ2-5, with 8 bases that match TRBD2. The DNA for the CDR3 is TGTGCCAGTTTGGAGCGGGGGCAAGAGACCCAGTACTTC. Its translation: CASLERGQETQYF.